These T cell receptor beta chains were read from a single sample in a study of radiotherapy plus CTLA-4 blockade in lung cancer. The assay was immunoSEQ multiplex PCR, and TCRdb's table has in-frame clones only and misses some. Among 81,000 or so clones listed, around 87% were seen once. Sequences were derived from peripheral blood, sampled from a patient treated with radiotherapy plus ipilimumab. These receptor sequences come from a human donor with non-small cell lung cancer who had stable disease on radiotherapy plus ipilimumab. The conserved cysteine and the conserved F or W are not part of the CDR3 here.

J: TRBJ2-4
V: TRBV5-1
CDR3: ASSPTWGRGIRPKNIQY

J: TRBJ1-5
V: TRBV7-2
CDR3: ASSLRVVKQPQH

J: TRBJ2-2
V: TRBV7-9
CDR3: ASSATSERTGELF

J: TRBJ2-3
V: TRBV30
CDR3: AWVPGGGGKDTQY

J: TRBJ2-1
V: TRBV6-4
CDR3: ASSTTSGRAPGGNEQF

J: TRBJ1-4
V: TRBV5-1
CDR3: ASGRGSNEKLF

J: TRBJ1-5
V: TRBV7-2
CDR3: ASSTRDSNQPQH

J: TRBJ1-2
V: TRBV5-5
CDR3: ASSLGRDRASGYT

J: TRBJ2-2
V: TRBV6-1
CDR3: ASSEGMRGRTGELF

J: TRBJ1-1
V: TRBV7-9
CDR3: ASSLLGGGLNTEAF

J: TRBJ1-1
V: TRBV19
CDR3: ASSFRQAGTEAF

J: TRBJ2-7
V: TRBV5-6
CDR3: ASSLGQQSYEQY

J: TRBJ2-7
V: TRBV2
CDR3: ASSAGTGFYEQY

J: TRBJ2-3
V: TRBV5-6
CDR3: ASSRGTGSDTQY

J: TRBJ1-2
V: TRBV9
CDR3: ASSSAGNYGYT

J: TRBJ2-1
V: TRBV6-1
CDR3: ANEPDGYNEQF

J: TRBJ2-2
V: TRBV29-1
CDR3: SVAPQGTRAGELF

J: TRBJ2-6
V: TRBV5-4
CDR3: ASSLPGSYSGANVLT

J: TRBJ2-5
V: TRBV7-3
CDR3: ASSYRYQETQY

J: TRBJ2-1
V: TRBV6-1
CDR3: ASSEAVLTEQF

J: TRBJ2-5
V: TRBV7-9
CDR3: ATLAGNQETQY

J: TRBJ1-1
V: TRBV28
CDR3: ASSLTGETEAF

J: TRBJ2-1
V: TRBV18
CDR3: ASSPLDIYEQF

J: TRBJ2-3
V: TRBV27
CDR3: ASSLNPLPGGSDTQF

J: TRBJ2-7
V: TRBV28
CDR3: ASRLSLGAGVGYEQY

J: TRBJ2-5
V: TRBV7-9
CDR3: ASSLGLGAGVMETQY

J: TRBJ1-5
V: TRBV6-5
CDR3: ASKPGQNSNQPQH

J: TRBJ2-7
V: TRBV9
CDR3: ASSVGQGISYEQY

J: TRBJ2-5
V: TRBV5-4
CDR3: ASSQDAGRETQY

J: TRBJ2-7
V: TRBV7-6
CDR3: ASSLGGRGGAYEQY

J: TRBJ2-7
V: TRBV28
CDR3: ASSSSGETYEQY

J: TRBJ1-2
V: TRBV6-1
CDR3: ASSEEYGGGSNYGYT

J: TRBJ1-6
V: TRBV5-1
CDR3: ASSSDTNSPLH

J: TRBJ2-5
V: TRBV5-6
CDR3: ASSRTSGGQETQY

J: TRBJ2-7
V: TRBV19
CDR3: ASSSGRGYEQY

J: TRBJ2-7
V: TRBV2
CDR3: ARGGTGLYEQY

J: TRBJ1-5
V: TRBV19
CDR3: ASSIVPTEVQPQH

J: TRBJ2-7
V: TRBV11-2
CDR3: ASFSTEDPTREQY

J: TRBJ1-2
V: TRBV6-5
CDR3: ASSYSGGQAYGYT

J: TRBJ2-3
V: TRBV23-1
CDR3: ASSPYMGTDTQY

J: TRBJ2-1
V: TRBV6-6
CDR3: ASRPQQGANEQF

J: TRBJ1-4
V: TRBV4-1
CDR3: ASSRQFPSTNEKLF

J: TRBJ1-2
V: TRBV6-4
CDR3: ASSDSAGLGGYT

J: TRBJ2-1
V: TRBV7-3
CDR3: ASSLTLDSYNEQF

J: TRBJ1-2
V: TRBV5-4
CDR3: ASRGTGSGVDYGYT

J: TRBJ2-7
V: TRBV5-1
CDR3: ASRQSAAYEQY